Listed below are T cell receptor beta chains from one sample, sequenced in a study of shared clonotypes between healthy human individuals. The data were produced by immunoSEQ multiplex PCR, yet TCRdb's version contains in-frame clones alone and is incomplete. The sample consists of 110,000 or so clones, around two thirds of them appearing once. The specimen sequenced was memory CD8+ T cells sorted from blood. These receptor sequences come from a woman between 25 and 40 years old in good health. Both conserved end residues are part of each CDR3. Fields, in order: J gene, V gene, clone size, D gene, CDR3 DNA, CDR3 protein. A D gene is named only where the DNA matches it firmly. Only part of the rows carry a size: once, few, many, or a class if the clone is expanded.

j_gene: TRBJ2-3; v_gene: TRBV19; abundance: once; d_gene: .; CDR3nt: TGTGCCAGTACATTCACTTCCTCTTCTACGCAGTATTTT; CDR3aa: CASTFTSSSTQYF
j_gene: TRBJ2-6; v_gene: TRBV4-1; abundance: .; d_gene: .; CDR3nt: TGCGCCAGCAGCCAAGGAGAGTCTGGGGCCAACGTCCTGACTTTC; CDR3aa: CASSQGESGANVLTF
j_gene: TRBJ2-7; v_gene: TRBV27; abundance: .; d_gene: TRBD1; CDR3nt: TGTGCCAGCAGGCTGGACAGGGGGCCCTACGAGCAGTACTTC; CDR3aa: CASRLDRGPYEQYF
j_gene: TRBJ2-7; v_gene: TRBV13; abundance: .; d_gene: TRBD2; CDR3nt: TGTGCCAGCAGCTTATCAGCGGGAGATCGGGAGCAGTACTTC; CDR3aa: CASSLSAGDREQYF
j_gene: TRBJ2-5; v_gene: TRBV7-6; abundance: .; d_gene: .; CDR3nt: TGTGCCAGCAGCGAAAACCTGGGACTCCGACAGATGAGGCAGGAGACCCAGTACTTC; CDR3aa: CASSENLGLRQMRQETQYF
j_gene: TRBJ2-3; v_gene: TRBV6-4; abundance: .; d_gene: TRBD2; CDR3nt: TGTGCCAGCAGTGACTCGAGCGGGAGGGGCACAGATACGCAGTATTTT; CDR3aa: CASSDSSGRGTDTQYF
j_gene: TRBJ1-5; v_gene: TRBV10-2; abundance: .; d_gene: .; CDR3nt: TGCGCCAGCAGTGTAGGACAGTTTCGCAATCAGCCCCAGCATTTT; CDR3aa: CASSVGQFRNQPQHF
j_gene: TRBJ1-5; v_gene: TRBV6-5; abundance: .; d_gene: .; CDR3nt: TGTGCCAGCAGTGACCAAGCACAGGGGCCCCAGCATTTT; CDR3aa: CASSDQAQGPQHF
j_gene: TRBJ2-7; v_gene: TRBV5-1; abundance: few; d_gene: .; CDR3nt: TGCGCCAGCAGCTTGTGGTACACCTACGAGCAGTACTTC; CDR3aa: CASSLWYTYEQYF
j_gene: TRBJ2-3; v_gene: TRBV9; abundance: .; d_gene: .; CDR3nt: TGTGCCAGCAGCGCCGCAGGGGTTTTAGTTGGTTTCACAGATACGCAGTATTTT; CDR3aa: CASSAAGVLVGFTDTQYF
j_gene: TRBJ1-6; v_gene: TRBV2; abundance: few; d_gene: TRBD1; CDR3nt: TGTGCCAGCAGAGAGACAGGGGGCGATAATTCACCCCTCCACTTT; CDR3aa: CASRETGGDNSPLHF
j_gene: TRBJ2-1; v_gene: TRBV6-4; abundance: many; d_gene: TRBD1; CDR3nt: TGTGCCAGCAGTGATTATGTGGGACAGGGACACAATGAGCAGTTCTTC; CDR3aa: CASSDYVGQGHNEQFF
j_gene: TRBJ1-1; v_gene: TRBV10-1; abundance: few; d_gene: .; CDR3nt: TGCGCCAGCAGCGGGGATGGCGAAATGTACACTGAAGCTTTCTTT; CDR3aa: CASSGDGEMYTEAFF
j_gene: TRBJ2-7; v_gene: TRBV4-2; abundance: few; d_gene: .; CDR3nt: TGTGCCAGCAGCCAAGAGGGCGCGGAAGCCTACGAGCAGTACTTC; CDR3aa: CASSQEGAEAYEQYF
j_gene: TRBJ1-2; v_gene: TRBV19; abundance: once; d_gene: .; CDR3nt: TGTGCCACCCAGATGCGGTTCTATGGCTACACCTTC; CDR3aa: CATQMRFYGYTF
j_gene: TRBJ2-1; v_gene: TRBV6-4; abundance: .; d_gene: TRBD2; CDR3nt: TGTGCCAGCAGTGACTCGGGACTAGCGGGGCACAATGAGCAGTTCTTC; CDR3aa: CASSDSGLAGHNEQFF
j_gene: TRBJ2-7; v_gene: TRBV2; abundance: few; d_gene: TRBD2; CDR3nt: TGTGCCAGCAGTGGGGGGGAACTAGCGGTCCCCTACGAGCAGTACTTC; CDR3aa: CASSGGELAVPYEQYF
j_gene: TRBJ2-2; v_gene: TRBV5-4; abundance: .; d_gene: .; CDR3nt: TGTGCCAGCAGCTTGGGGCTTAACACCGGGGAGCTGTTTTTT; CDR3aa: CASSLGLNTGELFF
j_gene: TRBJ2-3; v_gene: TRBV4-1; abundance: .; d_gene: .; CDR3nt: TGCGCCAGCAGCCAAACCTTGGATACGCAGTATTTT; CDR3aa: CASSQTLDTQYF
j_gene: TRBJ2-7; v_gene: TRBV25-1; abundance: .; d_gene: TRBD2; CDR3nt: TGTGCCAGCAGTGACCCCGGGACTAGCAGTAACGAGCAGTACTTC; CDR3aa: CASSDPGTSSNEQYF
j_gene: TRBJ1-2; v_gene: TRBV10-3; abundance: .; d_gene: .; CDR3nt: TGTGCCACCGAACGTAGGGGGGTAGGTGGCTACACCTTC; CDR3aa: CATERRGVGGYTF
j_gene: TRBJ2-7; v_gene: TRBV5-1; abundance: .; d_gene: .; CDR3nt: TGCGCCAGCAGCTTGGCCCCCGGGTTATTAACCTACGAGCAGTACTTC; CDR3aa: CASSLAPGLLTYEQYF
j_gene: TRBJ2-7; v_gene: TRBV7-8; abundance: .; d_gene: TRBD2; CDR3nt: TGTGCCAGCAGCTCCACTCCGGGACTAGCGGTTGACGAGCAGTACTTC; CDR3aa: CASSSTPGLAVDEQYF
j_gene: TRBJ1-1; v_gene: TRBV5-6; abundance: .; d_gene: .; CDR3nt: TGTGCCAGCAGCTCGGCCACAGGGTGGACTGAAGCTTTCTTT; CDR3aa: CASSSATGWTEAFF